This record concerns one T cell receptor (beta chain) sequence. Assay: immunoSEQ multiplex PCR; the TCRdb copy retains only in-frame clones and omits some. The data show under 85,000 clones, with roughly 80% seen just once and 5% to 6.5% held by the top ten. Germline-derived CDR1 and CDR2 are ENHRY and SYGVKD. This CDR3 has 13 residues. The V end lost 6 bases, the J end lost 1 base, and 8 bases lay between the germline ends. The data stem from a study of PD-1 blockade in mismatch repair-deficient tumors. This rearrangement joins TRBV10-3 to TRBJ2-3; D could derive from TRBD1 or TRBD2 (6 bases each). The sample in question was peripheral blood, obtained 2 weeks after starting pembrolizumab. The TCR sequence derives from an adult with mismatch repair-deficient cancer. This CDR3 reads CAIRGGRTDTQYF. The DNA of the CDR3 is TGTGCCATCAGAGGGGGGCGCACAGATACGCAGTATTTT.